A selection of T cell receptor beta chains follows, all from one sample in a study of blood T cell repertoires in COVID-19. Generated by immunoSEQ multiplex PCR, the TCRdb table keeps only in-frame clones and is missing some. Seen here are some 170,000 clones, about 87% observed once, and the top ten hold around 12%. Sequences were obtained from peripheral blood. The receptors shown here come from a woman in her 70s with COVID-19, enrolled during active disease. Each CDR3 is given with its conserved first and last residue. D genes are given only for firm matches. Expanded clones get a size class; other rows say once, few or many, or leave the size out.

CASSMRNSGRMKSDTQYF	TGTGCCAGCAGCATGAGAAATAGCGGGAGGATGAAGTCAGATACGCAGTATTTT	TRBJ2-3	TRBD2	TRBV7-2	-
CASSLAHSTGELFF	TGTGCCAGCAGCTTAGCTCATAGTACCGGGGAGCTGTTTTTT	TRBJ2-2	-	TRBV7-2	once
CASSLSGLAGGRQETQYF	TGTGCCAGCAGTTTATCGGGGCTAGCGGGAGGGAGGCAAGAGACCCAGTACTTC	TRBJ2-5	TRBD2	TRBV27	-
CASCWGKGTTEAFF	TGTGCCAGCTGCTGGGGCAAGGGAACAACTGAAGCTTTCTTT	TRBJ1-1	-	TRBV18	-
CASRDTTEAFF	TGTGCCAGCAGGGACACCACTGAAGCTTTCTTT	TRBJ1-1	-	TRBV28	-
CASSQLAGESLYNEQFF	TGCGCCAGCAGCCAACTAGCGGGAGAGTCCCTATACAATGAGCAGTTCTTC	TRBJ2-1	TRBD2	TRBV5-1	-
CASSYNLANYGYTF	TGTGCCAGCAGTTACAACCTAGCTAACTATGGCTACACCTTC	TRBJ1-2	-	TRBV6-5	-
CASSYSGQGIEETQYF	TGTGCCAGCAGTTACTCTGGACAGGGGATCGAAGAGACCCAGTACTTC	TRBJ2-5	TRBD1	TRBV6-5	-
CSVEEVAYGYTF	TGCAGCGTTGAAGAGGTAGCTTATGGCTACACCTTC	TRBJ1-2	-	TRBV29-1	-
CASSLGTGYEQYF	TGTGCCAGCAGCTTAGGGACAGGCTACGAGCAGTACTTC	TRBJ2-7	TRBD1	TRBV7-2	-